A selection of T cell receptor beta chains follows, all from one sample in a study of shared clonotypes between healthy human individuals. The data were produced by immunoSEQ multiplex PCR, yet TCRdb's version contains in-frame clones alone and is incomplete. The table lists more than 500,000 clones, approximately 95% of them singletons. Sequenced sample: naive CD8+ T cells sorted from blood. The receptor source for this set is a young woman in good health. CDR3s include the opening cysteine and the closing phenylalanine or tryptophan. The order of the fields is J gene, clone size, V gene, D gene, CDR3 protein, CDR3 DNA. A D gene is named only where the DNA matches it firmly. Rows give clone size only sometimes, using once, few, many, or a class for an expanded clone.

>TRBJ2-7|.|TRBV5-4|.
CASSLSETYEQYF
TGTGCCAGCAGCTTGTCGGAGACCTACGAGCAGTACTTC
>TRBJ1-1|.|TRBV5-4|TRBD1
CASSLGSGGPGQDAFF
TGTGCCAGCAGCTTGGGTAGTGGGGGACCGGGACAGGATGCTTTCTTT
>TRBJ1-5|.|TRBV28|.
CASSLTGVEGSQHF
TGTGCCAGCAGTTTAACCGGAGTCGAGGGATCCCAGCATTTT
>TRBJ2-7|once|TRBV13|.
CASSLGATQGSYEQYF
TGTGCCAGCAGCTTAGGCGCGACACAGGGCAGCTACGAGCAGTACTTC
>TRBJ2-2|.|TRBV21-1|.
CASSSSVNTGELFF
TGTGCCAGCAGCAGTAGCGTCAACACCGGGGAGCTGTTTTTT
>TRBJ2-7|.|TRBV29-1|.
CSVRDSYEQYF
TGCAGCGTGAGGGACTCCTACGAGCAGTACTTC
>TRBJ2-2|.|TRBV5-6|TRBD2
CASSFLAGGPTGELFF
TGTGCCAGCAGCTTTCTAGCGGGAGGGCCCACCGGGGAGCTGTTTTTT
>TRBJ2-2|once|TRBV29-1|.
CSVEDRGGALF
TGCAGCGTTGAAGATCGAGGGGGAGCCCTTTTT
>TRBJ2-7|.|TRBV25-1|.
CASSERFLTYEQYF
TGTGCCAGCAGTGAGAGGTTTCTGACCTACGAGCAGTACTTC
>TRBJ2-3|.|TRBV7-9|.
CASSLDDHLTQYF
TGTGCCAGCAGCTTAGATGACCATCTAACGCAGTATTTT
>TRBJ2-7|.|TRBV5-1|TRBD2
CASSPGLAGAEQYF
TGCGCCAGCAGCCCAGGACTAGCGGGAGCCGAGCAGTACTTC
>TRBJ2-7|.|TRBV28|TRBD1
CASSRDRASSGPYEQYF
TGTGCCAGCAGCCGGGACAGGGCGTCTAGCGGACCCTACGAGCAGTACTTC
>TRBJ1-1|.|TRBV2|.
CASFSDSFLTEAFF
TGTGCCAGCTTTTCTGACTCATTTCTCACTGAAGCTTTCTTT
>TRBJ2-3|.|TRBV7-9|.
CASSLFTDTQYF
TGTGCCAGCAGCTTATTTACAGATACGCAGTATTTT
>TRBJ2-1|.|TRBV7-9|.
CASSSAGGPRYNEQFF
TGTGCCAGCAGCTCCGCCGGGGGGCCCAGGTACAATGAGCAGTTCTTC
>TRBJ1-2|.|TRBV4-2|.
CASSQGSQGKGYTF
TGTGCCAGCAGCCAAGGCTCTCAGGGTAAGGGCTACACCTTC
>TRBJ2-5|.|TRBV2|.
CASRSGRTQETQYF
TGTGCCAGCAGATCCGGACGGACCCAAGAGACCCAGTACTTC
>TRBJ1-5|once|TRBV27|TRBD1
CASSSEGTGGQPQHF
TGTGCCAGCAGTTCCGAGGGGACAGGGGGCCAGCCCCAGCATTTT
>TRBJ1-2|.|TRBV30|TRBD1
CAWSVQGRYYGYTF
TGTGCCTGGAGTGTACAGGGGAGGTACTATGGCTACACCTTC
>TRBJ2-1|.|TRBV6-6|.
CASREDHPSYNEQFF
TGTGCCAGCAGGGAGGACCACCCATCCTACAATGAGCAGTTCTTC
>TRBJ2-3|.|TRBV4-1|.
CASSPPGEDTQYF
TGCGCCAGCAGCCCCCCGGGGGAGGATACGCAGTATTTT
>TRBJ2-5|.|TRBV28|TRBD1
CASSPGTGWQAQYF
TGTGCCAGCAGTCCGGGGACAGGGTGGCAGGCCCAGTACTTC
>TRBJ1-5|.|TRBV4-1|.
CASSQERPQGNQPQHF
TGCGCCAGCAGCCAAGAAAGGCCGCAGGGCAATCAGCCCCAGCATTTT
>TRBJ2-7|.|TRBV2|.
CASSSRDGDYEQYF
TGTGCCAGCAGTTCCCGGGATGGGGACTACGAGCAGTACTTC
>TRBJ1-2|.|TRBV15|.
CATMSDTDYGYTF
TGTGCCACCATGTCGGACACTGACTATGGCTACACCTTC
>TRBJ2-3|.|TRBV7-9|.
CASSSSGASTDTQYF
TGTGCCAGCAGCTCGTCAGGGGCTAGCACAGATACGCAGTATTTT